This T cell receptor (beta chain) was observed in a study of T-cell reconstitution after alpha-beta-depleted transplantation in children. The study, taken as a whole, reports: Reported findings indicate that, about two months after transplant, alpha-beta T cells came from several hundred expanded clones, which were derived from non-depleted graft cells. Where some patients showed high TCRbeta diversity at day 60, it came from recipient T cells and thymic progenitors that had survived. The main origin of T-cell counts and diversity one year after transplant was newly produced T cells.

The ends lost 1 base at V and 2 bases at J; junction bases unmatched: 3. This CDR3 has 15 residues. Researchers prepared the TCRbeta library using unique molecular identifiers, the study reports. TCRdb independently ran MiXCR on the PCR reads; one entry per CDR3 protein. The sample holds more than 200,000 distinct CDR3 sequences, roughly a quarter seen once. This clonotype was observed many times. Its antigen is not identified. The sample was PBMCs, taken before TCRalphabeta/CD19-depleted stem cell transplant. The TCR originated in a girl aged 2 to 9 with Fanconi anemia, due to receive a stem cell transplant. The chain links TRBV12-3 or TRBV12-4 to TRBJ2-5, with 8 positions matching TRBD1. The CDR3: CASSLGTGYQETQYF. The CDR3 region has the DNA TGTGCCAGCAGTTTAGGGACAGGGTATCAAGAGACCCAGTACTTC.